The 28 T cell receptor beta chains presented below share a single source sample, sequenced in a study of T cells after yellow fever vaccination. In TCRdb, the 5' RACE reads were re-called with MiXCR into one record per CDR3 protein. The table includes about 85,000 distinct CDR3 sequences, about an eighth detected once. The sample in question was CD8+ T cells not binding an NS4B(214-222) dextramer, sorted from PBMCs, obtained 20 to 25 days after the first yellow fever vaccination. These receptors were taken from a man aged 18 to 29 who received the YFV17D yellow fever vaccine.

Ten or more counts support this clonotype. The chain combines TRBV12-3 or TRBV12-4 with TRBJ2-3; 8 bases are a match to TRBD2. V shed 6 bases and J 1 base; nucleotides not matched to a gene: 3. The CDR3 is 14 amino acids. The CDR3 sequence is CASREAGGTDTQYF. In DNA form, the CDR3 reads TGTGCCAGCAGGGAAGCGGGGGGCACAGATACGCAGTATTTT.

This chain connects TRBV15 to TRBJ2-5, with TRBD1 identical over 9 bases. J gave up 4 bases and V 0 bases, and 6 bases lay outside the gene matches. CDR1 LNHNV and CDR2 YYDKDF come from the germline V gene (reference sequence). The CDR3 loop spans 16 amino acids. CDR3 sequence reads: CATSRDWGQGGETQYF. The CDR3 DNA is TGTGCCACCAGCAGAGATTGGGGACAGGGAGGAGAGACCCAGTACTTC.

This clonotype was seen more than once but under ten times. The chain couples TRBV5-1 to TRBJ2-5; D uncertain. The length of the CDR3 is 14 residues. Germline CDR1 and CDR2: SGHRS and YFSETQ. Trimming removed 3 bases from V and 7 bases from J, with 16 bases in between. CDR3 nucleotides: TGCGCCAGCAGCTCCGGGTCTGGTTGGGGGACCCAGTACTTC. Its translation: CASSSGSGWGTQYF.

The V and J genes are TRBV4-1 and TRBJ2-7, with a tentative D call TRBD2 (6 bases). The germline gives CDR1 MGHRA, CDR2 YSYEKL. The CDR3 sequence is 14 residues long. V lost 3 bases, J lost 1 base, and 10 bases lay in between. CDR3 in amino acids: CASSQRLGSYEQYV. CDR3 coding DNA: TGCGCCAGCAGCCAGCGACTAGGGTCCTACGAGCAGTACGTC.

In its sample, this clonotype was seen a few times. This chain connects TRBV27 to TRBJ1-5, with D hard to call. Germline V lookup: CDR1 MNHEY, CDR2 SMNVEV (reference sequence). This CDR3 spans 12 amino acids. V shed 10 bases and J shed 7 bases, with 14 bases lying between them. This chain's CDR3 is CATRTGRQPQHF. CDR3 in DNA: TGTGCCACAAGGACCGGGCGGCAGCCCCAGCATTTT.

The rearrangement uses TRBV2 and TRBJ2-1; unclear D gene. The CDR3 is made up of 12 amino acids. V lost 2 bases, J lost 1 base, and 0 bases lay in between. The germline V gene has CDR1 SNHLY and CDR2 FYNNEI. CDR3 residues: CASSESYNEQFF. CDR3 DNA sequence: TGTGCCAGCAGTGAATCCTACAATGAGCAGTTCTTC.

This clonotype was counted between two and nine times. This chain connects TRBV4-3 to TRBJ2-1, with 10 positions matching TRBD2. Germline V gene data show CDR1 as LGHNA and CDR2 as YSLEER. V dropped 2 bases and J dropped 9; count of bases not matched to a gene: 10. The CDR3 totals 16 residues. In nucleotides, the CDR3 is TGCGCCAGCAGCCAATCCCCTCTAGCGGGGGTGGGTGAGCAGTTCTTC. Encoded protein: CASSQSPLAGVGEQFF.

The chain couples TRBV6-2 or TRBV6-3 to TRBJ1-5, with D possibly being TRBD1 (5 bases). V was shortened by 6 bases and J by 2 bases, with 14 bases between the two germline ends. The CDR3 is 15 amino acids. Germline CDR1 MNHEY, CDR2 SVGEGT. The chain's CDR3 is CASSWDDGGNQPQHF. The DNA of the CDR3 is TGTGCCAGCAGCTGGGACGATGGGGGCAATCAGCCCCAGCATTTT.

The V gene is TRBV10-3, the J gene TRBJ1-5; D not certain. The CDR3 loop spans 13 amino acids. Trimming removed 6 bases from V and 4 bases from J, with 10 bases in between. CDR1 and CDR2 from the germline V gene are ENHRY and SYGVKD. The CDR3 DNA reads as TGTGCCATCAGCTCGGGAGAGAATCAGCCCCAGCATTTT. Translation: CAISSGENQPQHF.

This clonotype turned up a few times. V usage is TRBV6-5 and J usage is TRBJ2-5; 9 positions agree with TRBD2. The J segment lost 4 bases and the V segment lost 0 bases, leaving 6 bases of the junction unmatched. This CDR3 has 16 amino acids. Germline CDR1 is MNHEY and CDR2 is SVGAGI. In DNA form, the CDR3 reads TGTGCCAGCAGTTACTCGTTTAGCGGGGGTTCAGAGACCCAGTACTTC. Amino acids: CASSYSFSGGSETQYF.

The rearrangement uses TRBV20-1 and TRBJ2-7; unclear D gene. CDR3 length: 10 amino acids. The germline V gene has CDR1 DFQATT and CDR2 SNEGSKA (reference sequence). The germline V and J ends were trimmed by 6 bases and 4 bases, with 7 bases remaining between them. Here the CDR3 DNA reads TGCAGTGCCAAACATTACGAGCAGTACTTC. It specifies CSAKHYEQYF.

This clonotype has only a few counts. The chain couples TRBV7-2 to TRBJ2-1; 7 bases are a match to TRBD2. CDR3 length equals 14 residues. The germline gives CDR1 SGHTA, CDR2 FQGNSA. V dropped 6 bases and J dropped 6; count of bases not matched to a gene: 8. The CDR3 sequence: CASRGGGDGNEQFF. CDR3 coding DNA: TGTGCCAGCAGGGGCGGGGGAGATGGCAATGAGCAGTTCTTC.

This clonotype showed up just a few times. The gene calls are TRBV29-1 and TRBJ1-2; TRBD1 matches at 11 bases. The CDR3 has 11 residues. J gave up 8 bases and V 6 bases, and 2 bases lay outside the gene matches. Germline values: CDR1 SQVTM, CDR2 ANQGSEA. CDR3: CSVRTGGGYTF. For the CDR3, the DNA is TGCAGCGTGAGGACAGGGGGCGGCTACACCTTC. The full variable domain, in which reference TRBV29-1 and TRBJ1-2 provide the parts outside the CDR3, is SAVISQKPSRDICQRGTSLTIQCQVDSQVTMMFWYRQQPGQSLTLIATANQGSEATYESGFVIDKFPISRPNLTFSTLTVSNMSPEDSSIYLCSVRTGGGYTFGSGTRLTVV.

This clonotype was seen more than once but under ten times. The chain joins TRBV10-2 to TRBJ2-7; the match to TRBD1 covers 8 bases. After removal of 7 bases from V and 3 bases from J, the junction contained 11 bases not matched to a gene. CDR1 is WSHSY and CDR2 is SAAADI in the germline V gene. The CDR3 runs 15 residues. The CDR3 DNA reads TGCGCCAGCATTGGGATTGCGGACAGGGTCTACGAGCAGTACTTC. Amino acid sequence: CASIGIADRVYEQYF.

This clonotype was recorded at least ten times. CDR3 sequence reads: CASSSGAGGRKKVDEQYF. The CDR3 nucleotides are TGTGCCAGCAGCTCTGGGGCAGGGGGAAGAAAAAAAGTCGACGAGCAGTACTTC. The chain recombines TRBV7-6 with TRBJ2-7; 7 nucleotides match TRBD1. Germline V gene data show CDR1 as SGHVS and CDR2 as FNYEAQ. J was trimmed by 5 bases and V by 4 bases; bases with no gene match: 20. CDR3 length: 18 residues.

The sample holds a few counts of this clonotype. The chain employs TRBV5-1 and TRBJ2-2; no firm D call. Per germline, CDR1 SGHRS and CDR2 YFSETQ. V was shortened by 0 bases and J by 0 bases, with 9 bases between the two germline ends. The CDR3 has 16 residues. In nucleotides, the CDR3 is TGCGCCAGCAGCTTGGCCCGAGAATCGAACACCGGGGAGCTGTTTTTT. It is translated as CASSLARESNTGELFF.

This clonotype was recorded a few times. This sequence joins TRBV5-4 and TRBJ2-7, with 7 bases that match TRBD1. This CDR3 has 14 residues. Germline CDR1 SGHNT, CDR2 YYREEE (reference sequence). Trimming cost V 0 bases and J 3 bases; bases outside gene matches: 3. CDR3 DNA: TGTGCCAGCAGCTTGGTGGGGACAGACTACGAGCAGTACTTC. Translating gives CASSLVGTDYEQYF.

The J gene is TRBJ2-7, the V gene TRBV6-1; 11 bases agree with TRBD2. This CDR3 region has 14 residues. Germline CDR1 MNHNS, CDR2 SASEGT. The junction had 2 bases not matched to a gene; V was cut back by 5 bases and J by 2 bases. CDR3 nucleotide sequence: TGTGCCAGCAGTAAACTAGCGGGGGCCTACGAGCAGTACGTC. Translated: CASSKLAGAYEQYV.

This rearrangement joins TRBV6-5 to TRBJ2-5; 8 nucleotides line up with TRBD1. V lost 2 bases and J lost 6; bases outside the gene matches: 5. In germline, CDR1 is MNHEY, CDR2 SVGAGI. This CDR3 has 14 amino acids. CDR3 DNA: TGTGCCAGCAGTTACGCAGGGGGCGCGCAGACCCAGTACTTC. Amino acids: CASSYAGGAQTQYF.

In its sample, this clonotype was seen a few times. The rearrangement uses TRBV20-1 and TRBJ1-1, with a possible D match to TRBD1 (6 bases). Deletions cut 3 bases from V and 2 bases from J, with 10 bases between. The CDR3 extends over 13 amino acids. Germline-derived CDR1 and CDR2 are DFQATT and SNEGSKA (reference sequence). The CDR3 nucleotides are TGCAGTGCTAGCGGCAGGGGAAACACTGAAGCTTTCTTT. Translating gives CSASGRGNTEAFF.

This clonotype was picked up a small number of times. The rearrangement links TRBV7-9 to TRBJ1-1; TRBD1 is a possible D gene (5 bases). CDR3 length equals 11 residues. The germline CDR1 and CDR2 sequences are SEHNR and FQNEAQ (reference sequence). Between the trimmed V and J ends, which lost 4 bases and 7 bases, there was a span of 7 bases. The CDR3 nucleotides read TGTGCCAGCAGCTGGGGCGGTGAAGCTTTCTTT. Translated: CASSWGGEAFF.

The sample holds a few counts of this clonotype. The gene calls are TRBV7-6 and TRBJ1-2, with no clear D. The germline CDR1 and CDR2 sequences are SGHVS and FNYEAQ. With 1 base removed from V and 7 bases from J, the gap between germline ends came to 10 bases. CDR3 length: 13 amino acids. The CDR3 spells CASSLDVYGGYTF. The CDR3 DNA reads TGTGCCAGCAGCTTAGACGTTTATGGTGGCTACACCTTC.

V and J are TRBV19 and TRBJ2-1; TRBD2 aligns across 11 bases. The V segment lost 5 bases and the J segment 10 bases; nucleotides outside the gene matches: 10. Per germline, CDR1 LNHDA and CDR2 SQIVND (reference sequence). CDR3 length: 15 residues. The CDR3 DNA reads TGTGCCAGTAGTCCGATCCTAGCGGGGGGTCGGGAGCAGTTCTTC. Translated: CASSPILAGGREQFF.

This clonotype has a handful of counts. V is TRBV6-2 or TRBV6-3 and J is TRBJ2-7; a weak D match, TRBD1 (6 bases). The germline V gene has CDR1 MNHEY and CDR2 SVGEGT. The CDR3 contains 13 residues. Between the trimmed V and J ends, which lost 6 bases and 3 bases, there was a span of 12 bases. This CDR3 reads CASRGSGDYEQYV. DNA for the CDR3: TGTGCCAGCAGGGGTTCAGGGGACTACGAGCAGTACGTC.

This clonotype was seen a handful of times. CDR3 bases: TGTGCCAGCAGTTCTTGGGCGAGACAGGGTGAAAAACTGTTTTTT. This codes for CASSSWARQGEKLFF. The V call is TRBV7-8, the J call TRBJ1-4; 7 nucleotides match TRBD1. The germline V gene encodes CDR1 SGHVS and CDR2 FQNEAQ. The V segment lost 6 bases and the J segment 7 bases; nucleotides outside the gene matches: 11. This CDR3 has 15 amino acids.

This clonotype was detected ten times or more. V gene TRBV20-1 combines with J gene TRBJ2-3; 11 bases match TRBD2. J lost 5 bases, V lost 3 bases, and 7 bases had no gene match. This CDR3 is 15 amino acids long. From germline, CDR1 is DFQATT and CDR2 SNEGSKA (reference sequence). Written as DNA, the CDR3 is TGCAGTGCTAGGGAATTAGCGGGGGGGAAAGATACGCAGTATTTT. Translation: CSARELAGGKDTQYF.

This clonotype was observed many times. The chain employs TRBV4-1 and TRBJ2-7, with a tentative D call TRBD1 (6 bases). V lost 1 base, J lost 2 bases, and 12 bases lay in between. CDR3 size: 15 residues. In germline, CDR1 is MGHRA, CDR2 YSYEKL. CDR3 loop: CASSQVQGSPYEQYF. For the CDR3, the DNA is TGCGCCAGCAGCCAAGTTCAGGGGTCCCCCTACGAGCAGTACTTC.

This clonotype appeared a few times. V is TRBV5-1 and J is TRBJ2-2, with TRBD1 matching over 7 bases. With V trimmed by 2 bases and J by 4 bases, 11 bases remained unmatched. Per germline, CDR1 SGHRS and CDR2 YFSETQ. The CDR3 has 17 residues. The CDR3 reads CASSFSFGAGGTGELFF. CDR3 in DNA: TGCGCCAGCAGCTTCTCCTTTGGCGCAGGGGGCACCGGGGAGCTGTTTTTT.